Each of the 19 T cell receptor beta chains below was sequenced from the same sample in a study of T cells in women clearing cervical HPV infection. Only in-frame clones appear in the TCRdb table, and some are missing; sequencing was by immunoSEQ multiplex PCR. The sample includes more than 30,000 clones. The sample was blood buffy coat. The receptors were gathered from a woman between 18 and 70 years old with a cervical HPV16 infection that either progressed to CIN3+ or cleared (not recorded which).

About this clone itself: The read finishes 3 residues shy of the CDR3 end, and the germline J gene is used to complete it. The chain uses TRBV20-1 and TRBJ2-2; the D gene is possibly TRBD1 (6 bases). Germline values: CDR1 DFQATT, CDR2 SNEGSKA (reference sequence). CDR3 length: 13 amino acids. V was cut by 3 bases and J by 7 bases, with 12 bases left in between. The sequenced part of the CDR3 DNA is TGCAGTGCTAGTCGTACAGGGTACGGGGAG. This encodes CSASRTGYGE. The CDR3 in its entirety is CSASRTGYGELFF.

As regards this clone: The read is 3 residues too short to cover the CDR3 end, so that end is filled in from the germline J gene. The chain carries TRBV20-1 and TRBJ2-4; D is unclear. The CDR3 has 13 amino acids. CDR1 DFQATT and CDR2 SNEGSKA come from the germline V gene (reference sequence). V lost 6 bases to trimming and J lost 0 bases, with 9 bases between them. The covered CDR3 bases are TGCAGTGCGGCAGAGATAGCCAAAAACATT. It encodes CSAAEIAKNI. The whole CDR3 region reads CSAAEIAKNIQYF.

In regard to this clone: The CDR3 end falls 3 residues outside the read, so it is completed with the germline J gene. This chain connects TRBV18 to TRBJ2-1; tentative D call: TRBD1 (6 bases). The V gene's germline CDR1 is KGHSH and CDR2 LQKENI. V lost 6 bases, J lost 9 bases, and 27 bases lay in between. The CDR3 loop spans 17 amino acids. The sequenced part of the CDR3 DNA is TGTGCCAGCTCGCCGGGCTTCGGGGACAATAGTTGGGGTGAG. It specifies CASSPGFGDNSWGE. The CDR3 in full is CASSPGFGDNSWGEQFF.

Details on this clone: The DNA ends 3 residues before the CDR3 does, and the rest of the CDR3 is filled in from the germline J gene. The rearrangement uses TRBV12-3 or TRBV12-4 and TRBJ2-1; the match to TRBD1 covers 9 bases. V shed 8 bases and J 6 bases; nucleotides not matched to a gene: 8. The CDR3 sequence is 14 residues long. The CDR3 sequence is CASFPGQGFNEQFF. CDR3 DNA, as far as it was read: TGTGCCAGCTTCCCGGGACAGGGTTTCAATGAG.

As for this clone: The sequenced fragment ends 3 residues before the CDR3 boundary, so the rest is inferred from the germline J gene. The chain joins TRBV9 to TRBJ2-2; 12 bases are a match to TRBD2. Germline loops: CDR1 SGDLS, CDR2 YYNGEE. The J segment lost 2 bases and the V segment lost 0 bases, leaving 5 bases of the junction unmatched. This CDR3 is 18 amino acids long. The CDR3 spells CASSVGLAGGLNTGELFF. The CDR3 bases that were read are TGTGCCAGCAGCGTAGGGCTAGCGGGGGGGTTAAACACCGGGGAG.

As regards this clone: The missing CDR3 end, 3 residues past where the read stops, is filled in from the germline J gene. The chain recombines TRBV29-1 with TRBJ1-1, with no clear D. The CDR3 is made up of 11 amino acids. The germline V gene has CDR1 SQVTM and CDR2 ANQGSEA. Trimming removed 5 bases at V and 6 bases at J, with 10 bases between. Partial CDR3 DNA: TGCAGCGTTCTTTCCCTCTCTGAA. It translates to CSVLSLSE. From start to end, the CDR3 is CSVLSLSEAFF.

Concerning this clone: The sequence runs out 3 residues before the end of the CDR3; the remainder is reconstructed from the germline J gene. This chain links TRBV20-1 with TRBJ1-1; 11 nucleotides align to TRBD1. Losses at the gene ends were 5 bases for V and 7 bases for J; bases not matched to a gene: 6. The germline V gene has CDR1 DFQATT and CDR2 SNEGSKA (reference sequence). CDR3 length equals 13 residues. The CDR3 region is CSASRDRGDEAFF. The sequenced part of the CDR3 DNA is TGCAGTGCTTCCCGGGACAGGGGGGATGAA.

On this clone itself: The read is 3 residues too short to cover the CDR3 end, so that end is filled in from the germline J gene. V gene TRBV20-1 combines with J gene TRBJ1-6, with 8 bases lining up with TRBD1. Per the germline V gene, CDR1 is DFQATT and CDR2 is SNEGSKA (reference sequence). The CDR3 has 16 amino acids. V lost 3 bases and J lost 6; bases outside the gene matches: 10. CDR3 DNA (partial): TGCAGTGCTAGGGGGATGGACAGGGCACGTAATTCACCC. Protein product: CSARGMDRARNSP. The CDR3 in its entirety is CSARGMDRARNSPLHF.

About this clone itself: The missing CDR3 end, 3 residues past where the read stops, is filled in from the germline J gene. The V call is TRBV7-9, the J call TRBJ1-6; TRBD1 matches 8 bases. Germline trimming cut 4 bases from V and 10 bases from J; bases unmatched to any gene: 6. CDR3 length equals 14 residues. Looked up from germline, CDR1 is SEHNR and CDR2 is FQNEAQ (reference sequence). CDR3 sequence reads: CASSYGQGASPLHF. Partial CDR3 DNA: TGTGCCAGCAGCTACGGACAGGGTGCGTCACCC.

About this clone: The junction departs from germline at one end; a sequencing error may be responsible. The read is 3 residues too short to cover the CDR3 end, so that end is filled in from the germline J gene. The chain is built from TRBV4-2 and TRBJ1-4, with 7 positions matching TRBD1. Germline-derived CDR1 and CDR2 are LGHNA and YNFKEQ. The length of the CDR3 is 14 residues. The covered CDR3 bases are TGCGCCAGCAGCACGGGACAGCTTAATGAAAAA. Its protein is CASSTGQLNEK. The whole CDR3 is CASSTGQLNEKLFF.

By frequency, this clone registers medium-sized. The read terminates 3 residues ahead of where the CDR3 ends, so the germline J gene completes it. The chain recombines TRBV4-2 with TRBJ2-6, with TRBD1 identical over 11 bases. There are 20 residues in the CDR3. Germline CDR1 and CDR2: LGHNA and YNFKEQ. The trim removed 4 bases at V and 0 bases at J, leaving 11 bases unmatched. The CDR3 reads CASSPLAGTGGFSGANVLTF. The DNA read from the CDR3 is TGTGCCAGCAGCCCCCTCGCAGGGACAGGGGGATTCTCTGGGGCCAACGTC.

In the case of this clone: The read ends 3 residues before the CDR3 terminus; that terminus is restored from the germline J gene. The chain is built from TRBV20-1 and TRBJ2-7; 11 nucleotides agree with TRBD2. The CDR3 has 14 residues. Germline CDR1 is DFQATT and CDR2 is SNEGSKA (reference sequence). V lost 3 bases, J lost 5 bases, and 6 bases stayed unmatched. The CDR3 loop is CSARLAGGRNEQYF. CDR3 DNA (partial): TGCAGTGCTAGGTTAGCGGGAGGGAGGAACGAG.

Of note for this clone: The read halts 3 residues ahead of the CDR3 end, with the missing end drawn from the germline J gene. The V call is TRBV28, the J call TRBJ1-5; no definite D call. Germline V gene sequence: CDR1 MDHEN, CDR2 SYDVKM. The length of the CDR3 is 13 residues. V lost 3 bases, J lost 4 bases, and 7 bases lay in between. CDR3 protein: CASSFTDNQPQHF. CDR3 bases read: TGTGCCAGCAGTTTTACTGATAATCAGCCC.

Regarding this clone: The read terminates 3 residues ahead of where the CDR3 ends, so the germline J gene completes it. The V gene is TRBV5-1, the J gene TRBJ1-1, with 10 bases lining up with TRBD1. Germline CDR1 SGHRS, CDR2 YFSETQ. This CDR3 has 12 amino acids. CDR3 amino acids: CASRGQGQEAFF. The CDR3 bases that were read are TGCGCCAGCAGGGGACAGGGGCAAGAA.

Note on this clone: The read terminates 3 residues ahead of where the CDR3 ends, so the germline J gene completes it. The V and J genes are TRBV7-9 and TRBJ2-2, with 7 bases identical to TRBD2. J gave up 2 bases and V 8 bases, and 8 bases lay outside the gene matches. The germline V gene encodes CDR1 SEHNR and CDR2 FQNEAQ (reference sequence). The CDR3 has 15 amino acids. The CDR3 DNA, read in part, is TGTGCCAGCCCAGGCGGGGGAGCTAACACCGGGGAG. Translating it yields CASPGGGANTGE. The whole CDR3 protein is CASPGGGANTGELFF.

In regard to this clone: Coverage ceases 3 residues before the CDR3 finishes, and the germline J gene fills in the end. The gene calls are TRBV19 and TRBJ1-2; D perhaps matches TRBD1 (5 bases). The CDR3 spans 15 residues. The V gene's germline CDR1 is LNHDA and CDR2 SQIVND (reference sequence). The sequenced CDR3 bases are TGTGCCAGTACCCCCGGGACTAGCGGGAGTTACGAC. The encoded protein is CASTPGTSGSYD. The whole CDR3 protein is CASTPGTSGSYDYTF. The full variable domain, with the rest looked up from reference TRBV19 and TRBJ1-2, is DGGITQSPKYLFRKEGQNVTLSCEQNLNHDAMYWYRQDPGQGLRLIYYSQIVNDFQKGDIAEGYSVSREKKESFPLTVTSAQKNPTAFYLCASTPGTSGSYDYTFGSGTRLTVV.

Notes on this clone: The read finishes 3 residues shy of the CDR3 end, and the germline J gene is used to complete it. The chain recombines TRBV29-1 with TRBJ1-2; D gene ambiguous. The germline V and J ends were trimmed by 4 bases and 4 bases, with 13 bases remaining between them. The CDR3 spans 13 residues. Germline V gene lookup returns CDR1 SQVTM and CDR2 ANQGSEA. The covered CDR3 bases are TGCAGCGTTGGAGGGCGCCTGGGCTATGGC. Encoded protein: CSVGGRLGYG. The entire CDR3 sequence reads CSVGGRLGYGYTF.

To note about this clone: The sequenced fragment ends 3 residues before the CDR3 boundary, so the rest is inferred from the germline J gene. The V gene is TRBV9, the J gene TRBJ2-1; 8 bases fit TRBD1. Trimming removed 3 bases from V and 7 bases from J; junction bases left unmatched: 6. Germline CDR1 is SGDLS and CDR2 is YYNGEE. This CDR3 has 14 residues. The sequenced part of the CDR3 DNA is TGTGCCAGCAGCGACCGGACAGGGCGGAATGAG. This encodes CASSDRTGRNE. The whole CDR3 reads CASSDRTGRNEQFF.

In the case of this clone: The read falls 3 residues short of the CDR3 end, and the missing part is taken from the germline J gene. This chain connects TRBV29-1 to TRBJ1-1, with 7 nucleotides matching TRBD1. The CDR3 consists of 12 residues. V was clipped by 6 bases and J by 1 base; unmatched bases: 2. Germline V gene sequence: CDR1 SQVTM, CDR2 ANQGSEA. CDR3 DNA, as far as it was read: TGCAGCGTAGGGACAGCGAACACTGAA. This translates into CSVGTANTE. The full CDR3 protein reads CSVGTANTEAFF.